These 9 T cell receptor beta chains originate from one sample sequenced in a study of neurological immune-mediated disorders. The time point is: longitudinal time-point 1 (baseline). TCRdb passed the 5' RACE reads through MiXCR, listing each CDR3 protein once. The sample records roughly 61,000 distinct CDR3 sequences, about 10% being singletons. The source material was PBMCs. The receptor set was obtained from a male donor with HTLV-1-associated myelopathy (HAM/TSP).

This clonotype occurred many times. This chain links TRBV5-1 with TRBJ1-1; 7 bases match TRBD1. Trimming removed 1 base from V and 5 bases from J; junction bases left unmatched: 2. Germline V CDR1 and CDR2: SGHRS, YFSETQ. CDR3 length: 13 residues. The CDR3 bases are TGCGCCAGCAGCTTGACAGGGGTGACTGAAGCTTTCTTT. This gives the protein CASSLTGVTEAFF. Filled out from reference TRBV5-1 and TRBJ1-1, the complete variable domain reads KAGVTQTPRYLIKTRGQQVTLSCSPISGHRSVSWYQQTPGQGLQFLFEYFSETQRNKGNFPGRFSGRQFSNSRSEMNVSTLELGDSALYLCASSLTGVTEAFFGQGTRLTVV.

This clonotype showed up many times. J is TRBJ2-7 and V is TRBV9, with D perhaps being TRBD1 or TRBD2 (5 bases each). The length of the CDR3 is 15 residues. CDR1 SGDLS and CDR2 YYNGEE come from the germline V gene. V gave up 4 bases and J gave up 4 bases, with 18 bases separating them. The CDR3 nucleotides are TGTGCCAGCAGCCCTCTAGGTGGGGGTGGGTACGAGCAGTACTTC. Amino acids: CASSPLGGGGYEQYF. Combining the CDR3 with reference TRBV9 and TRBJ2-7 gives the whole variable domain DSGVTQTPKHLITATGQRVTLRCSPRSGDLSVYWYQQSLDQGLQFLIQYYNGEERAKGNILERFSAQQFPDLHSELNLSSLELGDSALYFCASSPLGGGGYEQYFGPGTRLTVT.

This clonotype was found many times. The chain couples TRBV15 to TRBJ2-3; D is undetermined. The CDR3 has 14 residues. Trimming shortened V by 3 bases and J by 6 bases, and 13 bases separated the two germline ends. Germline CDR1 reads LNHNV; CDR2 reads YYDKDF (reference sequence). The CDR3 DNA sequence: TGTGCCACCAGCAGGGGTGGACCGCCGGATACGCAGTATTTT. Translation gives CATSRGGPPDTQYF.

This clonotype was picked up many times. V and J are TRBV28 and TRBJ2-6; D gene unclear. With 9 bases removed from V and 1 base from J, the gap between germline ends came to 7 bases. Germline CDR1 MDHEN, CDR2 SYDVKM. CDR3 length equals 13 residues. In DNA form, the CDR3 reads TGTGCCAGTAGGCAGTCTGGGGCCAACGTCCTGACTTTC. Protein sequence: CASRQSGANVLTF. Full variable domain (rest looked up from reference TRBV28 and TRBJ2-6): DVKVTQSSRYLVKRTGEKVFLECVQDMDHENMFWYRQDPGLGLRLIYFSYDVKMKEKGDIPEGYSVSREKKERFSLILESASTNQTSMYLCASRQSGANVLTFGAGSRLTVL.

This clonotype was recorded at least ten times. The CDR3 DNA reads as TGTGCCAGCAGTGACAGGGGGGACGGCACTGAAGCTTTCTTT. Amino acid sequence: CASSDRGDGTEAFF. The rearrangement joins TRBV6-1 to TRBJ1-1; TRBD1 matches at 7 bases. The CDR3 is made up of 14 amino acids. J gave up 4 bases and V 3 bases, and 5 bases lay outside the gene matches. The germline V gene encodes CDR1 MNHNS and CDR2 SASEGT.

This clonotype occurred many times. The chain combines TRBV12-3 or TRBV12-4 with TRBJ2-3; the D gene is possibly TRBD2 (6 bases). The V and J ends lost 4 bases and 0 bases respectively, with 23 bases between them. The CDR3 extends over 19 amino acids. CDR3 amino acids: CASSSGPVPAEGSTDTQYF. CDR3 sequence (DNA): TGTGCCAGCAGTTCAGGCCCCGTCCCAGCGGAGGGAAGCACAGATACGCAGTATTTT.

This clonotype was observed many times. J is TRBJ2-2 and V is TRBV19, with TRBD1 identical over 7 bases. Per germline, CDR1 LNHDA and CDR2 SQIVND (reference sequence). This CDR3 has 15 amino acids. The V and J ends lost 6 bases and 0 bases, in that order; junction bases with no gene match: 4. The CDR3 sequence: CASSSTGANTGELFF. The CDR3, as DNA: TGTGCCAGTAGCAGCACAGGGGCGAACACCGGGGAGCTGTTTTTT.

Ten or more counts support this clonotype. This chain links TRBV11-1 with TRBJ2-1; either TRBD1 or TRBD2 may supply D (5 bases each). V lost 5 bases to trimming and J lost 7 bases, with 18 bases between them. The CDR3 extends over 15 amino acids. CDR1 is SGHAT and CDR2 is FQDESV in the germline V gene (reference sequence). CDR3 sequence reads: CASSPRGGLRNEQFF. The CDR3 DNA follows: TGTGCCAGCAGCCCCCGTGGGGGTCTAAGGAATGAGCAGTTCTTC.

Ten or more counts support this clonotype. The V and J genes are TRBV20-1 and TRBJ2-1, with 8 bases that match TRBD2. J lost 7 bases, V lost 1 base, and 12 bases had no gene match. The CDR3 is made up of 16 amino acids. CDR1 is DFQATT and CDR2 is SNEGSKA in the germline V gene (reference sequence). CDR3 residues: CSARAWAGGDRNEQFF. In nucleotides, the CDR3 is TGCAGTGCTAGAGCTTGGGCCGGGGGGGATCGGAATGAGCAGTTCTTC.